This entry lists 29 T cell receptor beta chains sequenced from one sample in a study of cytomegalovirus exposure and HLA in healthy donors. The PCR employed 60 Vbeta primers together with 13 Jbeta primers. Produced via immunoSEQ multiplex PCR; TCRdb's table is partial and in-frame only. The sample lists around 100,000 clones; around 80% were seen once. The source material was PBMCs. The receptors were gathered from a female donor in good health and CMV-seropositive.

The chain's CDR3 is CASSLASEQYF. The CDR3 nucleotides are TGTGCCAGCAGCTTGGCTAGCGAGCAGTACTTC. The V and J genes are TRBV5-6 and TRBJ2-7, with D unresolved. The CDR3 has 11 residues. V lost 0 bases to trimming and J lost 6 bases, with 4 bases between them. Germline V CDR1 and CDR2: SGHDT, YYEEEE.

The chain recombines TRBV11-2 with TRBJ2-7; TRBD2 agrees at 9 bases. The junction had 5 bases not matched to a gene; V was cut back by 3 bases and J by 2 bases. Germline CDR1 reads SGHAT; CDR2 reads FQNNGV. The CDR3 is 15 amino acids. Here the CDR3 reads CASSFVLAGTYEQYF. In nucleotides, the CDR3 is TGTGCCAGCAGCTTCGTCCTAGCGGGGACCTACGAGCAGTACTTC.

This sequence joins TRBV19 and TRBJ2-2; TRBD1 matches at 7 bases. This CDR3 contains 15 residues. The ends lost 4 bases at V and 4 bases at J; junction bases unmatched: 6. Germline V gene lookup returns CDR1 LNHDA and CDR2 SQIVND (reference sequence). The CDR3 DNA sequence: TGTGCCAGTAGTACCCGACAGGGTCGCACCGGGGAGCTGTTTTTT. Translation gives CASSTRQGRTGELFF. Variable domain in full (rest from reference TRBV19 and TRBJ2-2): DGGITQSPKYLFRKEGQNVTLSCEQNLNHDAMYWYRQDPGQGLRLIYYSQIVNDFQKGDIAEGYSVSREKKESFPLTVTSAQKNPTAFYLCASSTRQGRTGELFFGEGSRLTVL.

This chain joins TRBV5-4 and TRBJ2-2, with D perhaps matching TRBD1 (5 bases). Germline CDR1 is SGHNT and CDR2 is YYREEE (reference sequence). This CDR3 is 15 amino acids long. Trimming stripped 2 bases from V and 5 bases from J, with 13 bases between. The CDR3 coding sequence is TGTGCCAGCAGCTTCATATCCCAGGGAACCGGGGAGCTGTTTTTT. It codes for CASSFISQGTGELFF.

V usage is TRBV2 and J usage is TRBJ2-2, with 7 bases identical to TRBD2. Germline V gene lookup returns CDR1 SNHLY and CDR2 FYNNEI. Trimming took 8 bases from V and 5 from J; bases not matched to a gene: 11. The CDR3 contains 15 residues. The CDR3 here is CASRSGGSRTGELFF. The CDR3, as DNA: TGTGCCAGCCGATCCGGCGGGAGTCGGACCGGGGAGCTGTTTTTT.

The V call is TRBV27, the J call TRBJ1-1, with D possibly being TRBD1 (5 bases). V lost 8 bases to trimming and J lost 6 bases, with 22 bases between them. In germline, CDR1 is MNHEY, CDR2 SMNVEV (reference sequence). The CDR3 totals 15 residues. CDR3 residues: CASASGGVEKPEAFF. CDR3 bases: TGTGCCAGCGCGTCCGGAGGGGTGGAGAAGCCTGAAGCTTTCTTT.

This clone appeared a single time. The chain combines TRBV19 with TRBJ1-2; tentative D call: TRBD1 (5 bases). Germline V gene lookup returns CDR1 LNHDA and CDR2 SQIVND (reference sequence). The V gene lost 3 bases and the J gene lost 5 bases, with 10 bases spanning the gap. The CDR3 has 13 amino acids. The CDR3: CASSIGQGYGYTF. DNA for the CDR3: TGTGCCAGTAGTATTGGCCAGGGATATGGCTACACCTTC.

This chain connects TRBV28 to TRBJ2-1; tentative D call: TRBD1 (6 bases). Trimming shortened V by 6 bases and J by 8 bases, and 20 bases separated the two germline ends. Germline V gives CDR1 MDHEN, CDR2 SYDVKM. The CDR3 runs 15 residues. The CDR3 DNA is TGTGCCAGCAGCCTTGACAGGAAAGGGTACCATGAGCAGTTCTTC. Its protein is CASSLDRKGYHEQFF.

The V call is TRBV20-1, the J call TRBJ1-1; the D is unclear. Per the germline V gene, CDR1 is DFQATT and CDR2 is SNEGSKA (reference sequence). This CDR3 has 11 residues. Trimming cost V 6 bases and J 1 base, with 6 bases left between them. CDR3 residues: CSAGGNTEAFF. The DNA of the CDR3 is TGCAGTGCGGGAGGGAACACTGAAGCTTTCTTT.

This chain links TRBV7-2 with TRBJ2-2, with TRBD1 matching 7 bases. The CDR3 extends over 15 amino acids. The V segment lost 6 bases and the J segment 6 bases; nucleotides outside the gene matches: 10. Germline CDR1 reads SGHTA; CDR2 reads FQGNSA. The DNA of the CDR3 is TGTGCCAGCAGGATGAGACAGGGTTCGTCCGGGGAGCTGTTTTTT. Translation: CASRMRQGSSGELFF.

This clone was found once. The rearrangement uses TRBV19 and TRBJ2-2; unclear D gene. CDR1 and CDR2 (germline): LNHDA, SQIVND (reference sequence). Trimming stripped 3 bases from V and 2 bases from J, with 10 bases between. This CDR3 comprises 15 residues. CDR3 bases: TGTGCCAGTAGTATGAAACTTCTAAACACCGGGGAGCTGTTTTTT. It encodes CASSMKLLNTGELFF.

The chain joins TRBV28 to TRBJ2-7, with no clear D. This CDR3 contains 13 residues. V was clipped by 6 bases and J by 2 bases, with 11 bases between them. Per the germline V gene, CDR1 is MDHEN and CDR2 is SYDVKM. The CDR3 is CASSLPLAYEQYF. CDR3 DNA: TGTGCCAGCAGCCTGCCCCTAGCCTACGAGCAGTACTTC.

This clone came up a few times. The V and J genes are TRBV6-5 and TRBJ1-3, with D perhaps TRBD1 (5 bases). Germline CDR1 reads MNHEY; CDR2 reads SVGAGI. The CDR3 totals 15 residues. V was clipped by 4 bases and J by 1 base, with 11 bases between them. The CDR3 is CASSSHRKSGNTIYF. The CDR3 DNA is TGTGCCAGCAGTTCTCACAGGAAATCTGGAAACACCATATATTTT.

The chain joins TRBV9 to TRBJ2-4; maybe TRBD2 (5 bases). The CDR3 has 14 amino acids. Trimming took 1 base from V and 6 from J, leaving 11 bases between them. The germline gives CDR1 SGDLS, CDR2 YYNGEE. The DNA for the CDR3 is TGTGCCAGCAGCGTAACGGGGTCGGGAAACATTCAGTACTTC. Translation gives CASSVTGSGNIQYF.

This chain links TRBV19 with TRBJ2-7; 8 bases are a match to TRBD2. The V and J ends lost 3 bases and 2 bases, in that order; junction bases with no gene match: 3. CDR1 LNHDA and CDR2 SQIVND come from the germline V gene (reference sequence). The CDR3 totals 14 residues. In nucleotides, the CDR3 is TGTGCCAGTAGTATTTCGCGGGAGGCCTACGAGCAGTACTTC. Its translation is CASSISREAYEQYF. The entire variable domain, with the rest obtained from reference TRBV19 and TRBJ2-7, is as follows: DGGITQSPKYLFRKEGQNVTLSCEQNLNHDAMYWYRQDPGQGLRLIYYSQIVNDFQKGDIAEGYSVSREKKESFPLTVTSAQKNPTAFYLCASSISREAYEQYFGPGTRLTVT.

The chain has TRBV5-1 and TRBJ1-2; D perhaps matches TRBD1 (5 bases). The germline V gene has CDR1 SGHRS and CDR2 YFSETQ. V dropped 3 bases and J dropped 4 bases, with 16 bases sitting between them. The CDR3 consists of 15 residues. This CDR3 is CASSSPGGESYGYTF. In DNA, the CDR3 is TGCGCCAGCAGCTCCCCGGGAGGGGAAAGCTATGGCTACACCTTC.

This chain links TRBV9 with TRBJ2-1, with D maybe TRBD1 (6 bases). V lost 1 base to trimming and J lost 5 bases, with 10 bases between them. This CDR3 is 14 amino acids long. The germline V gene has CDR1 SGDLS and CDR2 YYNGEE. CDR3 sequence: CASSVQGPDNEQFF. Here the CDR3 DNA reads TGTGCCAGCAGCGTACAGGGGCCGGACAATGAGCAGTTCTTC. Full variable domain (remainder filled in from reference TRBV9 and TRBJ2-1): DSGVTQTPKHLITATGQRVTLRCSPRSGDLSVYWYQQSLDQGLQFLIQYYNGEERAKGNILERFSAQQFPDLHSELNLSSLELGDSALYFCASSVQGPDNEQFFGPGTRLTVL.

V is TRBV5-1 and J is TRBJ2-7; 12 positions match TRBD1. CDR1 SGHRS and CDR2 YFSETQ come from the germline V gene. The CDR3 runs 17 residues. J lost 6 bases, V lost 0 bases, and 10 bases had no gene match. CDR3: CASSLAPPGQGALEQYF. CDR3 nucleotides: TGCGCCAGCAGCTTGGCTCCTCCGGGACAGGGGGCGCTCGAGCAGTACTTC.

This clone occurred a few times. CDR3 nucleotides: TGTGCCAGCTCACCGGACCTACAGGGGGCGGCTGTATATGGCTACACCTTC. This codes for CASSPDLQGAAVYGYTF. The chain couples TRBV18 to TRBJ1-2, with 9 bases aligning to TRBD1. The germline gives CDR1 KGHSH, CDR2 LQKENI. This CDR3 is built from 17 residues. The J segment lost 5 bases and the V segment lost 3 bases, leaving 13 bases of the junction unmatched.

The CDR3 DNA is TGTGCCAGTAGTATCGGAGGCGGGCCCCTCCACTTT. Translating it yields CASSIGGGPLHF. This chain joins TRBV19 and TRBJ1-6; D unresolved. CDR3 length: 12 amino acids. The V and J ends lost 3 bases and 13 bases respectively, with 10 bases between them. The germline V gene has CDR1 LNHDA and CDR2 SQIVND (reference sequence).

This sequence joins TRBV7-2 and TRBJ2-3; 11 bases are a match to TRBD2. The CDR3 has 14 residues. Trimming at V came to 7 bases and at J to 6 bases, leaving 6 bases not matched to a gene. Germline V gives CDR1 SGHTA, CDR2 FQGNSA. CDR3 coding DNA: TGTGCCAGCACATTAGCGGGGGGGCCCGATACGCAGTATTTT. Its translation is CASTLAGGPDTQYF.

This chain uses TRBV30 with TRBJ2-1, with 16 bases matching TRBD2. In germline, CDR1 is GTSNPN, CDR2 SVGIG (reference sequence). V lost 5 bases and J lost 4; bases outside the gene matches: 2. The CDR3 loop spans 15 amino acids. The DNA for the CDR3 is TGTGCCTGGGCGGGACTAGCGGGGGGGTACAATGAGCAGTTCTTC. Protein product: CAWAGLAGGYNEQFF.

This chain joins TRBV9 and TRBJ2-5, with TRBD2 matching 10 bases. The J segment lost 2 bases and the V segment lost 4 bases, leaving 8 bases of the junction unmatched. Germline V gene data show CDR1 as SGDLS and CDR2 as YYNGEE. This CDR3 region has 16 residues. CDR3 in amino acids: CASSTTGTSVQETQYF. For the CDR3, the DNA is TGTGCCAGCAGCACCACCGGGACTAGCGTACAAGAGACCCAGTACTTC.

The rearrangement joins TRBV19 to TRBJ1-1; possible D gene TRBD1, 5 bases. V lost 6 bases and J lost 4, with 15 bases in between. The germline V gene encodes CDR1 LNHDA and CDR2 SQIVND (reference sequence). This CDR3 region has 14 residues. CDR3 bases: TGTGCCAGTAGGTTTGGGCAGGGAGGCACTGAAGCTTTCTTT. Encoded protein: CASRFGQGGTEAFF. The full variable domain, in which reference TRBV19 and TRBJ1-1 provide the parts outside the CDR3, is DGGITQSPKYLFRKEGQNVTLSCEQNLNHDAMYWYRQDPGQGLRLIYYSQIVNDFQKGDIAEGYSVSREKKESFPLTVTSAQKNPTAFYLCASRFGQGGTEAFFGQGTRLTVV.

The J gene is TRBJ2-5, the V gene TRBV9; 8 bases line up with TRBD1. The trim removed 3 bases at V and 5 bases at J, leaving 6 bases unmatched. CDR3 size: 14 residues. Germline V gene data show CDR1 as SGDLS and CDR2 as YYNGEE. The CDR3 protein is CASSATGVRETQYF. The CDR3 DNA is TGTGCCAGCAGCGCGACAGGGGTCCGGGAGACCCAGTACTTC.

V usage is TRBV7-2 and J usage is TRBJ2-3, with 9 bases that match TRBD2. The ends lost 2 bases at V and 1 base at J; junction bases unmatched: 13. CDR1 and CDR2 (germline): SGHTA, FQGNSA. The CDR3 contains 19 residues. The CDR3 DNA follows: TGTGCCAGCAGCTTATCCCCCTTTTCGAGCGGGGGGCGCACAGATACGCAGTATTTT. This encodes CASSLSPFSSGGRTDTQYF.

The chain carries TRBV6-1 and TRBJ2-3, with 10 bases fitting TRBD1. Unmatched junction bases numbered 2, after V lost 4 bases and J lost 4 bases. The germline V gene has CDR1 MNHNS and CDR2 SASEGT. The CDR3 loop spans 14 amino acids. The CDR3 nucleotides are TGTGCCAGCAGTGCGGGACAGGGGTCAGATACGCAGTATTTT. Protein product: CASSAGQGSDTQYF.

This clone has only one observation. The chain carries TRBV2 and TRBJ2-7, with 12 bases identical to TRBD2. There are 15 residues in the CDR3. The V gene's germline CDR1 is SNHLY and CDR2 FYNNEI. With 6 bases clipped from V and 6 bases from J, the junction kept 9 bases outside the gene matches. CDR3 sequence reads: CASSRSTSGSGEQYF. Written as DNA, the CDR3 is TGTGCCAGCAGCCGATCGACTAGCGGGAGCGGCGAGCAGTACTTC.

This chain joins TRBV29-1 and TRBJ1-1; D uncertain. CDR1 SQVTM and CDR2 ANQGSEA come from the germline V gene. Trimming pared 5 bases from V and 4 bases from J, leaving 8 bases between. The CDR3 length is 11 residues. CDR3 DNA: TGCAGCGTTTCCCGGGTCACTGAAGCTTTCTTT. This translates into CSVSRVTEAFF.